This T cell receptor beta chain was captured by sequencing in a study of blood T cell repertoires in COVID-19. In germline, CDR1 is SGHDN, CDR2 FVKESK. CDR3 size: 14 residues. Trimming removed 0 bases at V and 4 bases at J, with 9 bases between. The method was immunoSEQ multiplex PCR; TCRdb's version includes in-frame clones alone and lacks a portion of them. Of some 400,000 clones in the sample, 81% were seen once. The clonotype comes from a human donor with acute or convalescent COVID-19. The donor label of this sample is uncertain. The sample consisted of peripheral blood. The chain joins TRBV14 to TRBJ1-2; D is undetermined. In DNA, the CDR3 is TGTGCCAGCAGCCAAGAAACCCTAAGCTATGGCTACACCTTC. It yields the protein CASSQETLSYGYTF.